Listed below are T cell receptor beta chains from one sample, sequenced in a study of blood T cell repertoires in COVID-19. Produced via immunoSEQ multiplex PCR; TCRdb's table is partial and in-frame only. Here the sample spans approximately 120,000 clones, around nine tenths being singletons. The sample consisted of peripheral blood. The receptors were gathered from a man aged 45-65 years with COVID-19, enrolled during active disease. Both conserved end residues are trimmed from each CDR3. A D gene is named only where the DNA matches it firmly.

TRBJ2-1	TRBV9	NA	ASSVGLSGNEQF
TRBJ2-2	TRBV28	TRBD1	ASSPPGQGKTGELF
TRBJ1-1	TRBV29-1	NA	SVFGNIMNTEAF
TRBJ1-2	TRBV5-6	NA	ASSSENYGYT
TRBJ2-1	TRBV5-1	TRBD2	ASSSPGLAESSYNEQF
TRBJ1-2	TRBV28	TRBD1	ASSPGTGVYGYT
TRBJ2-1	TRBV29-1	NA	SVERGSSYNEQF
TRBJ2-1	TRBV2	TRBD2	ASGTSGRGLGEQF
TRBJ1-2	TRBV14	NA	ASSPTGQWGYGYT
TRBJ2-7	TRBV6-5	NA	ASRARRDSYEQY
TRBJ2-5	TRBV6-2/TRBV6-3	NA	ASSYGGAQETQY
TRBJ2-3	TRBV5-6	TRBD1	ASSFGTGGSDTQY
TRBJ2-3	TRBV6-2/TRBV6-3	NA	ASSYRSDTQY
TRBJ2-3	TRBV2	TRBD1	ASSGQGAGTDTQY
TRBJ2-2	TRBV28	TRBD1	ASSFLGTANTGELF
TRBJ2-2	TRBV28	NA	ASSPPDGRGTGELF